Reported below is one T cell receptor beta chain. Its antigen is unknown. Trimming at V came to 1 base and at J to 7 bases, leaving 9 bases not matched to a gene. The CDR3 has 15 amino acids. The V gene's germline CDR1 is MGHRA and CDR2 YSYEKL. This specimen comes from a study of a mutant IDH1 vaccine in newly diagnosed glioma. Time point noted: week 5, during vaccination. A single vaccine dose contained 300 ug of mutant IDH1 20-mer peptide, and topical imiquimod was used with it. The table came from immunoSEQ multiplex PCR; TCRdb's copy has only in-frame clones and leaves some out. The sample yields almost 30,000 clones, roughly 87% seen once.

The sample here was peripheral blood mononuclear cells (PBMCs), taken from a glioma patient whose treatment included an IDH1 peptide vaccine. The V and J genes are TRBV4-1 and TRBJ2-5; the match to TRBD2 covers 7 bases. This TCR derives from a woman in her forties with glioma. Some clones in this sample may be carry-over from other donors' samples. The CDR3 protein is CASSQVPGLKGTQYF. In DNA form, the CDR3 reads TGCGCCAGCAGCCAAGTTCCGGGACTAAAAGGGACCCAGTACTTC.